This is a list of T cell receptor beta chains from one sample in a study of blood T cell repertoires in COVID-19. Sequencing used immunoSEQ multiplex PCR; TCRdb keeps in-frame clones, though not all of them. The sample lists approximately 150,000 clones; 75% to 90% were seen once. Material for sequencing was peripheral blood. The receptors here all came from a man between 60 and 75 years old with active or convalescent COVID-19. CDR3s include the opening cysteine and the closing phenylalanine or tryptophan. Fields, in order: D gene, clone size, V gene, J gene, CDR3 protein, CDR3 DNA. The D gene is left open where the match is weak. Clone sizes are given selectively: once, few, many, or a class where the clone is expanded.

d_gene: TRBD1; abundance: many; v_gene: TRBV9; j_gene: TRBJ1-4; CDR3aa: CASSFTGGNEKLFF; CDR3nt: TGTGCCAGCAGCTTTACAGGGGGTAATGAAAAACTGTTTTTT
d_gene: NA; abundance: NA; v_gene: TRBV6-5; j_gene: TRBJ1-5; CDR3aa: CASRAGLSNQPQHF; CDR3nt: TGTGCCAGCCGGGCGGGGCTCAGCAATCAGCCCCAGCATTTT
d_gene: TRBD2; abundance: NA; v_gene: TRBV5-1; j_gene: TRBJ2-3; CDR3aa: CASSLAPRTSGTDTQYF; CDR3nt: TGCGCCAGCAGCTTGGCCCCTAGGACTAGCGGCACAGATACGCAGTATTTT
d_gene: NA; abundance: NA; v_gene: TRBV6-2/TRBV6-3; j_gene: TRBJ2-3; CDR3aa: CASSQSDFAAQYF; CDR3nt: TGTGCCAGCAGTCAAAGCGACTTCGCCGCGCAGTATTTT
d_gene: TRBD1; abundance: NA; v_gene: TRBV4-1; j_gene: TRBJ1-5; CDR3aa: CASSHPDRPNQPQHF; CDR3nt: TGCGCCAGCAGCCACCCGGACAGGCCCAATCAGCCCCAGCATTTT
d_gene: TRBD1; abundance: few; v_gene: TRBV4-2; j_gene: TRBJ1-2; CDR3aa: CASSQVIRDSLGYGYTF; CDR3nt: TGTGCCAGCAGCCAAGTTATCCGGGACAGTCTCGGCTATGGCTACACCTTC
d_gene: TRBD1; abundance: NA; v_gene: TRBV28; j_gene: TRBJ2-7; CDR3aa: CASSLLLQGARSYEQYF; CDR3nt: TGTGCCAGCAGTTTACTCTTACAGGGGGCGCGGTCCTACGAGCAGTACTTC
d_gene: TRBD1; abundance: NA; v_gene: TRBV9; j_gene: TRBJ1-4; CDR3aa: CASSPGGGKLFF; CDR3nt: TGTGCCAGCAGCCCAGGGGGCGGAAAACTGTTTTTT
d_gene: NA; abundance: NA; v_gene: TRBV4-1; j_gene: TRBJ2-6; CDR3aa: CASRQGVAGANVLTF; CDR3nt: TGCGCCAGCAGACAGGGAGTGGCTGGGGCCAACGTCCTGACTTTC
d_gene: NA; abundance: NA; v_gene: TRBV6-4; j_gene: TRBJ2-1; CDR3aa: CASSDSRVGLYNEQFF; CDR3nt: TGTGCCAGCAGTGACTCCCGGGTAGGATTGTACAATGAGCAGTTCTTC